This T cell receptor beta chain emerged from a study of T cell responses to AZD1222 COVID-19 vaccine (dated by TCRdb to the early 2020s). Regarding the study in general: A total of just over 230 trial participants underwent TCR sequencing, of whom about 210 had received two doses of AZD1222 and some 25 had received two doses of the MenACWY control vaccine. Enrollment into the trials was organized by age into subgroups of 18-55, 56-69 and 70-plus years, and those subgroups contained about 150, 27 and 61 TCR-sequenced participants, respectively.

Interpreted using the paper, the time point label stands for: about 28 days (+/-7) after the second vaccine dose. AZD1222 recipients given second doses at about 4 weeks or at about 12 weeks were pooled, since spike-specific TCR depth and breadth were not found to differ between the two schedules. Vaccinee samples were obtained from the UK trials COV001 and COV002, which included a single-blind randomized controlled phase 2/3 trial of AZD1222 (ChAdOx1 nCoV-19) in healthy adults. For TCRbeta chain sequencing, PBMC samples were collected from trial participants at day 0 and at day 28 after the second dose. Study-level results and caveats: Most participants were white British and females outnumbered males, and the authors suggested that clonal diversity may have been underestimated. Reportedly, close to half of the unique spike-specific TCRs recognized epitopes lying outside the regions that are mutated in the B.1.351 and B.1.1.7 variants. Vaccine-associated CD4 TCRs spanned the whole spike protein, with dominant responses in regions 160-218 and 743-854. In the small 56-69-year group, the increase in depth fell short of significance, most likely because of low power. Spike-specific TCR breadth and depth rose significantly after two AZD1222 doses compared with day 0 and with MenACWY recipients. Conclusions about previously exposed vaccinees were limited because only six AZD1222 recipients were SARS-CoV-2 seropositive at baseline. Because no samples from the day 14 peak response were available, repertoires could be characterized only after the peak T cell response.

Deletion took 5 bases off V and 5 bases off J, with a span of 12 bases between the germline ends. The CDR3 contains 13 residues, cysteine and phenylalanine counted. The sequence is cut down to CDR3 DNA, 39 bases in frame from base 1. CDR1 and CDR2 were assigned from the germline V gene as SGHTA and FQGTGA. Notes on this clone: Its antigen remains undetermined. No clone much larger than this one lies a single base away; base qualities are absent. Different DNA sequences within this sample yield the same CDR3.

The CDR3 regions of human TCRbeta chains were analyzed by immunosequencing. As for the original processing: Repertoire TCRs were matched against a reference library of SARS-CoV-2-specific TCRs generated with the MIRA antigen-specificity platform. Breadth was defined as the fraction of unique TCRs that were SARS-CoV-2-associated, and depth was defined as the fraction of total T cells that were SARS-CoV-2-associated. Each spike-specific TCR was assigned to its reactive spike region and to a CD4 or CD8 class using the MIRA data. Log10-transformed breadth and depth values were compared by one-way ANOVA with Sidak's multiple comparisons tests. TCRdb took over this immuneACCESS table, retaining in-frame rearrangements with V and J assigned. Such tables are incomplete; in checked studies, under half of the missing clones stem from an unresolved V gene, and the remainder is unexplained. V and J calls and clone size are copied from that table; D and trimming were computed from the DNA. Here the sample has more than 100,000 clones; more than 85% occur a single time. The top ten hold roughly 2% of the sample.

The source material was peripheral blood, sampled 28 days after the second AZD1222 dose. This receptor was identified in an adult who received the AZD1222 COVID-19 vaccine. The V and J segments used are TRBV7-3 and TRBJ1-1, with TRBD1 perhaps the D gene, on 5 matching bases. The DNA reads TGTGCCAGCAGCCTAATTGGGGGAACTGAAGCTTTCTTT. This is translated as CASSLIGGTEAFF.